Shown below are 30 T cell receptor beta chains from a single sample sequenced in a study of Tregs in tolerant kidney transplant recipients. Generated by immunoSEQ multiplex PCR, the TCRdb table keeps only in-frame clones and is missing some. The sample shows 110,000 or so clones, roughly 92% of them seen only once. The sample taken for sequencing was CD4+ T cells from blood. Receptors were obtained from a human donor in good health.

The rearrangement joins TRBV9 to TRBJ2-7, with D tentatively TRBD2 (6 bases). With 0 bases removed from V and 2 bases from J, the gap between germline ends came to 12 bases. Per germline, CDR1 SGDLS and CDR2 YYNGEE. The CDR3 has 15 amino acids. CDR3 sequence: CASSVASGETYEQYF. For the CDR3, the DNA is TGTGCCAGCAGCGTAGCGTCGGGAGAGACCTACGAGCAGTACTTC.

V is TRBV10-3 and J is TRBJ1-2; 7 bases are shared with TRBD1. Looked up from germline, CDR1 is ENHRY and CDR2 is SYGVKD. This CDR3 spans 13 amino acids. The V and J ends lost 6 bases and 4 bases, in that order; junction bases with no gene match: 5. The CDR3 loop reads CAIRFGTAYGYTF. CDR3 coding DNA: TGTGCCATCAGGTTCGGGACAGCCTATGGCTACACCTTC.

The rearrangement joins TRBV18 to TRBJ1-5; D may be TRBD1 (6 bases). Germline CDR1 and CDR2: KGHSH and LQKENI. The V end was cut by 3 bases, the J end by 5 bases, with 14 bases between. The CDR3 has 15 residues. The CDR3 region has the DNA TGTGCCAGCTCACCCTCGCAGGGGAGGGATCAGCCCCAGCATTTT. Amino acid sequence: CASSPSQGRDQPQHF.

The J gene is TRBJ2-1, the V gene TRBV18; D gene ambiguous. Trimming shortened V by 2 bases and J by 9 bases, and 11 bases separated the two germline ends. Germline CDR1 KGHSH, CDR2 LQKENI. The CDR3 has 13 residues. The CDR3 protein is CASSPIPLGEQFF. CDR3 DNA: TGTGCCAGCTCACCAATTCCCCTCGGTGAGCAGTTCTTC.

The chain links TRBV7-6 to TRBJ2-7; D remains ambiguous. V was pared by 1 base and J by 0 bases, with 7 bases between. Looked up from germline, CDR1 is SGHVS and CDR2 is FNYEAQ. CDR3 size: 14 residues. CDR3 coding DNA: TGTGCCAGCAGCTTAGTACCCAACTCCTACGAGCAGTACTTC. It is translated as CASSLVPNSYEQYF. The full variable domain, completed using reference TRBV7-6 and TRBJ2-7, is GAGVSQSPRYKVTKRGQDVALRCDPISGHVSLYWYRQALGQGPEFLTYFNYEAQQDKSGLPNDRFSAERPEGSISTLTIQRTEQRDSAMYRCASSLVPNSYEQYFGPGTRLTVT.

The rearrangement links TRBV9 to TRBJ1-2; no definite D call. Germline CDR1 and CDR2: SGDLS and YYNGEE. The CDR3 contains 16 residues. The V and J ends lost 4 bases and 6 bases respectively, with 22 bases between them. DNA for the CDR3: TGTGCCAGCAGCAGGGCCGACGGGAGAAAGGGAGATGGCTACACCTTC. This translates into CASSRADGRKGDGYTF.

The chain is built from TRBV6-1 and TRBJ1-6; D possibly corresponds to TRBD1 (6 bases). The CDR3 is 16 amino acids. Germline lookup yields CDR1 MNHNS and CDR2 SASEGT. The V end lost 2 bases, the J end lost 8 bases, and 16 bases lay between the germline ends. CDR3 nucleotides: TGTGCCAGCAGTGAATGGGACACGGTTTGGGATTCACCCCTCCACTTT. Its protein product is CASSEWDTVWDSPLHF.

V usage is TRBV5-8 and J usage is TRBJ2-7, with no clear D. CDR1 is SGHTS, CDR2 YDEGEE, per germline. V was clipped by 4 bases and J by 4 bases, with 6 bases between them. The CDR3 extends over 11 amino acids. In nucleotides, the CDR3 is TGTGCCAGCAGCCGTAAGTACGAGCAGTACTTC. Encoded protein: CASSRKYEQYF.

The chain carries TRBV30 and TRBJ1-3; D is undetermined. The CDR3 has 11 amino acids. Trimming removed 0 bases at V and 9 bases at J, with 6 bases between. Per germline, CDR1 GTSNPN and CDR2 SVGIG (reference sequence). The DNA of the CDR3 is TGTGCCTGGAGTGTCACGGGCACCATATATTTT. Its translation: CAWSVTGTIYF.

V gene TRBV9 combines with J gene TRBJ1-4; TRBD1 matches at 9 bases. Germline trimming cut 0 bases from V and 7 bases from J; bases unmatched to any gene: 4. Germline CDR1 SGDLS, CDR2 YYNGEE. This CDR3 comprises 15 residues. DNA of the CDR3: TGTGCCAGCAGCGTAGATGGGACAGGGTCTGAAAAACTGTTTTTT. Protein: CASSVDGTGSEKLFF.

The chain uses TRBV5-1 and TRBJ1-2; perhaps TRBD1 as D (6 bases). Germline CDR1 reads SGHRS; CDR2 reads YFSETQ. This CDR3 spans 15 amino acids. V was shortened by 0 bases and J by 5 bases, with 14 bases between the two germline ends. CDR3 sequence (DNA): TGCGCCAGCAGCTTGGCGGCAGGGGCGTCATATGGCTACACCTTC. Its translation is CASSLAAGASYGYTF.

J is TRBJ2-1 and V is TRBV5-8; 8 bases line up with TRBD2. Germline lookup yields CDR1 SGHTS and CDR2 YDEGEE. V lost 0 bases and J lost 4; bases outside the gene matches: 3. This CDR3 is 15 amino acids long. Here the CDR3 reads CASSLGTSGYNEQFF. Here the CDR3 DNA reads TGTGCCAGCAGCTTGGGTACTAGCGGTTACAATGAGCAGTTCTTC.

The chain uses TRBV5-1 and TRBJ2-1; 11 nucleotides agree with TRBD1. The CDR3 spans 16 residues. The germline CDR1 and CDR2 sequences are SGHRS and YFSETQ. V lost 4 bases, J lost 7 bases, and 10 bases stayed unmatched. CDR3 sequence: CASSGGTGGDKNEQFF. In nucleotides, the CDR3 is TGCGCCAGCAGCGGCGGGACAGGGGGAGATAAGAATGAGCAGTTCTTC.

This clone was found once. The rearrangement uses TRBV2 and TRBJ2-2, with TRBD1 as a possible D gene (5 bases). The CDR3 covers 14 residues. Germline loops: CDR1 SNHLY, CDR2 FYNNEI. V was clipped by 4 bases and J by 5 bases, with 11 bases between them. CDR3 sequence: CASSGHRLTGELFF. In DNA, the CDR3 is TGTGCCAGCAGTGGACACAGGTTAACCGGGGAGCTGTTTTTT.

The chain uses TRBV18 and TRBJ2-2; D gene ambiguous. Germline V gives CDR1 KGHSH, CDR2 LQKENI. V dropped 5 bases and J dropped 3 bases, with 16 bases sitting between them. CDR3 length: 16 amino acids. This chain's CDR3 is CASSKAGVRYTGELFF. The CDR3 DNA reads TGTGCCAGCTCAAAAGCTGGGGTTCGATACACCGGGGAGCTGTTTTTT.

The rearrangement uses TRBV11-3 and TRBJ2-3, with D unclear. Looked up from germline, CDR1 is SGHNT and CDR2 is YENEEA. There are 15 residues in the CDR3. Trimming shortened V by 5 bases and J by 1 base, and 13 bases separated the two germline ends. The CDR3 nucleotides read TGTGCCAGCAGCCCCGGACGGACCGGCACAGATACGCAGTATTTT. This codes for CASSPGRTGTDTQYF.

The CDR3 loop reads CASSPGQGKNEQYF. Here the CDR3 DNA reads TGTGCCAGCTCACCCGGACAGGGGAAGAACGAGCAGTACTTC. V usage is TRBV18 and J usage is TRBJ2-7; 9 nucleotides match TRBD1. This CDR3 has 14 residues. The germline CDR1 and CDR2 sequences are KGHSH and LQKENI. V dropped 3 bases and J dropped 5; count of bases not matched to a gene: 5.

This clone has a single count. This chain links TRBV2 with TRBJ1-5, with 7 bases that match TRBD1. The CDR3 spans 14 residues. CDR1 and CDR2 (germline): SNHLY, FYNNEI. V shed 8 bases and J 11 bases; nucleotides not matched to a gene: 15. This chain's CDR3 is CASQGVPLIGTQHF. DNA for the CDR3: TGTGCCAGCCAGGGGGTGCCCCTAATCGGGACCCAGCATTTT.

The CDR3 coding sequence is TGTGCCTGGAGTCACTCCGGGACTCAGGGAGGTACAGATACGCAGTATTTT. Residues: CAWSHSGTQGGTDTQYF. This sequence joins TRBV30 and TRBJ2-3, with a weak D call TRBD2 (6 bases). Germline CDR1 reads GTSNPN; CDR2 reads SVGIG (reference sequence). Trimming took off 2 bases at V and 3 bases at J, with 21 bases between the two ends. The CDR3 is 17 amino acids. Supplemented by reference TRBV30 and TRBJ2-3, the full variable domain reads SQTIHQWPATLVQPVGSPLSLECTVEGTSNPNLYWYRQAAGRGLQLLFYSVGIGQISSEVPQNLSASRPQDRQFILSSKKLLLSDSGFYLCAWSHSGTQGGTDTQYFGPGTRLTVL.

V usage is TRBV6-5 and J usage is TRBJ2-5, with 9 bases that match TRBD1. The CDR3 spans 15 residues. Per germline, CDR1 MNHEY and CDR2 SVGAGI. Trimming at V came to 6 bases and at J to 2 bases, leaving 7 bases not matched to a gene. CDR3 DNA: TGTGCCAGCAGCGGAGCCGGGACAGGGCAAGAGACCCAGTACTTC. It is translated as CASSGAGTGQETQYF.

This rearrangement joins TRBV6-5 to TRBJ2-6; no clear D gene. Germline V lookup: CDR1 MNHEY, CDR2 SVGAGI. Deletions cut 8 bases from V and 2 bases from J, with 7 bases between. The CDR3 has 13 residues. The chain's CDR3 is CASQSPGANVLTF. The CDR3 coding sequence is TGTGCCAGCCAGTCCCCTGGGGCCAACGTCCTGACTTTC.

The J gene is TRBJ2-3, the V gene TRBV6-1; D is ambiguous. CDR3 length equals 13 residues. Per germline, CDR1 MNHNS and CDR2 SASEGT. The V end lost 5 bases, the J end lost 2 bases, and 8 bases lay between the germline ends. CDR3 sequence: CASSLTLTDTQYF. DNA of the CDR3: TGTGCCAGCAGTCTCACTCTCACAGATACGCAGTATTTT.

The chain carries TRBV5-6 and TRBJ1-1; 8 bases fit TRBD1. The CDR3 totals 13 residues. J gave up 5 bases and V 0 bases, and 0 bases lay outside the gene matches. Germline CDR1 reads SGHDT; CDR2 reads YYEEEE. CDR3 sequence (DNA): TGTGCCAGCAGCTTGGACAGGGGGACTGAAGCTTTCTTT. Protein sequence: CASSLDRGTEAFF.

This clone was detected a few times. The chain links TRBV2 to TRBJ1-2; a weak D match, TRBD1 (6 bases). Per the germline V gene, CDR1 is SNHLY and CDR2 is FYNNEI. The CDR3 consists of 14 residues. V was cut by 0 bases and J by 8 bases, with 13 bases left in between. The CDR3 loop is CASSEARTQGGYTF. The DNA of the CDR3 is TGTGCCAGCAGTGAAGCCAGAACACAGGGAGGCTACACCTTC.

The rearrangement links TRBV15 to TRBJ2-2; D remains unclear. Trimming removed 6 bases from V and 3 bases from J, with 5 bases in between. The CDR3 loop spans 12 amino acids. Germline values: CDR1 LNHNV, CDR2 YYDKDF (reference sequence). CDR3 nucleotide sequence: TGTGCCACCAGACTTTACACCGGGGAGCTGTTTTTT. Residues: CATRLYTGELFF.

The chain joins TRBV11-2 to TRBJ2-1; no definite D call. V was trimmed by 2 bases and J by 7 bases, leaving 3 bases between them. The CDR3 runs 11 residues. Germline values: CDR1 SGHAT, CDR2 FQNNGV. The CDR3 region is CASSLSNEQFF. The DNA of the CDR3 is TGTGCCAGCAGCTTAAGTAATGAGCAGTTCTTC.

The rearrangement links TRBV5-4 to TRBJ2-1; 11 nucleotides align to TRBD2. V was pared by 1 base and J by 3 bases, with 0 bases of the junction left unmatched. The length of the CDR3 is 15 residues. Germline lookup yields CDR1 SGHNT and CDR2 YYREEE (reference sequence). The CDR3 DNA sequence: TGTGCCAGCAGCTTGACTAGCGGGGGCTACAATGAGCAGTTCTTC. Its translation: CASSLTSGGYNEQFF.

This clone was detected a few times. The gene calls are TRBV6-4 and TRBJ1-5, with 7 nucleotides matching TRBD1. The CDR3 extends over 15 amino acids. With V trimmed by 7 bases and J by 4 bases, 10 bases remained unmatched. Germline CDR1 and CDR2: MRHNA and SNTAGT. DNA for the CDR3: TGTGCCAGCACCCCGCCGGGACAGAGAAATCAGCCCCAGCATTTT. This translates into CASTPPGQRNQPQHF.

This chain joins TRBV7-2 and TRBJ2-3; the D gene is possibly TRBD2 (5 bases). Deletions cut 5 bases from V and 2 bases from J, with 11 bases between. CDR3 length: 14 residues. Germline V gene sequence: CDR1 SGHTA, CDR2 FQGNSA. The CDR3 reads CASSVSGFTDTQYF. Written as DNA, the CDR3 is TGTGCCAGCAGCGTGAGCGGATTCACAGATACGCAGTATTTT. The variable domain in full, completed from reference TRBV7-2 and TRBJ2-3, reads GAGVSQSPSNKVTEKGKDVELRCDPISGHTALYWYRQSLGQGLEFLIYFQGNSAPDKSGLPSDRFSAERTGGSVSTLTIQRTQQEDSAVYLCASSVSGFTDTQYFGPGTRLTVL.

The genes are TRBV7-9 and TRBJ2-2, with TRBD1 identical over 11 bases. CDR1 is SEHNR and CDR2 is FQNEAQ in the germline V gene (reference sequence). The CDR3 covers 14 residues. V gave up 5 bases and J gave up 6 bases; unmatched junction bases: 2. CDR3 loop: CASSPGQGAGELFF. The CDR3 nucleotides are TGTGCCAGCAGCCCGGGACAGGGGGCCGGGGAGCTGTTTTTT.